Sequencing of this T cell receptor beta chain was carried out in a study of cytomegalovirus exposure and HLA in healthy donors (dated by TCRdb to about 2017). Notes on the research overall: An earlier analysis of 550 to 700 of the donors reported about 250 Gb of sequence data and 120 million or so unique TCR beta sequences from some 180 million T cells. An earlier analysis of a few hundred of the donors applied high-throughput TCR beta sequencing to assess whether each TCR beta V gene segment acted as functional or pseudogenic. The aim of the study was to test whether cataloging public T cell receptors could identify signatures of past pathogen exposure. All discovery cohort repertoires had been generated using a single sequencing platform. The study combined high-throughput TCR immunosequencing, statistical association of individual TCRs with disease status, and machine learning to predict cytomegalovirus infection status. To study patterns of TCR occurrence, a later analysis re-analyzed previously published TCR beta repertoires from under 750 donors and added high-resolution HLA genotyping. HLA typing included class I and class II loci at four-digit resolution. On average, 235,054 unique TCR beta nucleotide sequences were sequenced per donor among several hundred genotyped donors of the cohort, with roughly 18% of those sequences being non-productive. About five DR-DQ haplotypes were handled as single units for association and clustering, since linkage in the cohort was strong. A later genetic analysis used genome-wide SNP genotypes for about 65% of the roughly 700 donors, treating that subset as a discovery cohort. Rather than using new phenotypic data, the later analysis identified candidate immune exposures from TCR beta sequences and from how often those sequences occurred across donors. Donor age, sex, ethnicity and CMV serostatus were compiled together with the repertoire data. The number of donors typed differed by locus, with roughly 620-630 for A, B, C, DRB1 and DQB1, 522 for DQA1, nearly 610 for DPA1, and some 440 for DPB1. Along with the roughly 710-subject first cohort, a separate validation cohort of approximately 110 different subjects was used. An early release that covered approximately 600 HLA-typed donors contained 300 to 350 gigabases of sequencing data and 70 million to 100 million unique TCR sequences. The study used immunosequencing to profile the T cell repertoires of hundreds of subjects and linked those repertoires to cytomegalovirus serostatus. Among the roughly 380 genotyped donors, roughly 80% belonged to the genetic ancestry cluster associated with self-reported Caucasian donors. What the research found in general, with its limitations: In a later analysis, several top co-occurrence clusters were reported to appear linked to parvovirus B19, influenza, CMV and Epstein-Barr virus. A few of the identified cytomegalovirus-associated TCR beta chains were confirmed in vitro to be specific for cytomegalovirus antigens. When HLA alleles, especially DR and DQ, strongly co-occurred, attributing TCR associations to individual alleles was difficult. The authors suggested that the approach could potentially be extended to other disease states and immunological phenotypes. The cohort was sequenced for TCR beta chains only, and without alpha or paired-chain data the features that could be detected were limited. According to a later genetic analysis, donors in an Asian-associated ancestry cluster had fewer N-insertions in productive TCRs than the approximately 650-donor mean. Immune exposure information for the cohort was limited to CMV serostatus. A later analysis found that most CMV-associated TCR beta chains appeared HLA-restricted, with HLA associations seemingly driven largely by CMV exposure. Because HLA typing was missing for some donors at each locus, association tests included only the typed subset. Sequencing depth was assumed to be roughly uniform across donors in the presence/absence analyses, though that assumption may not hold. Roughly 17 rarely observed V segments, including chromosome 9 orphons, were excluded from the earlier analysis of about 600 of the donors because counts were too low. In an earlier analysis of over 550 of the donors, most TCR beta V segments were observed in productive rearrangements about 90% or about 30% of the time, broadly matching IMGT annotations. The study gave a list of 150 to 200 TCR beta chains associated with cytomegalovirus. An association between a missense DCLRE1C variant and V-gene and J-gene trimming of TCR beta chains was found in a later genetic analysis and replicated in an independent cohort. The classifier was reported to diagnose cytomegalovirus status with high specificity and sensitivity in both the original cohort and the validation cohort. Specific HLA alleles were associated with more than 15,000 TCR beta sequences at a false discovery rate of 0.05 in a later analysis. A later analysis found that TCR association rates varied across HLA loci, with DRB1 alleles showing the most associated TCRs and HLA-C alleles the fewest. Compared with equally common non-associated chains, HLA-associated TCR beta chains in a later analysis were more clonally expanded and had lower generation probabilities. A further reported finding was that TCR beta sequences accurately predicted the HLA-A and HLA-B alleles for most subjects in the first cohort. The 87-base-pair reads could not distinguish some IMGT-functional V segments, including TRBV6-2 and TRBV6-3, so those segments were excluded. A cluster of highly shared sequence variants was judged likely to represent a technical artifact of the sequencing pipeline. Most TCR sequences were observed very rarely across donors, whereas some public TCRs were present in many individuals. Linkage disequilibrium might explain the correlated functional status among segregating V segments, but an unknown experimental factor could not be excluded.

Measured from the cysteine to the phenylalanine, the CDR3 is 13 residues long. The kept DNA is CDR3 alone, 39 bases in frame from the first base. CDR1 and CDR2 are read off the germline V gene as KGHSY and FQNENV. V and J lose 0 bases and 5 bases, and a span of 7 bases separates them. Libraries were built with the immunoSEQ multiplex PCR assay. The multiplex PCR relied on a mix of 60 forward primers for TCR Vbeta segments and 13 reverse primers for TCR Jbeta segments. A multiplex PCR assay on genomic DNA amplified the CDR3 region of rearranged TCR beta genes. The amplified TCR beta libraries were sequenced on the Illumina HiSeq System as 87-base-pair reads. The paper's processing steps were these. Across the 600 to 700 repertoires, a later analysis counted tens of millions of unique TCR beta chains, roughly 11 million of which were shared by at least two donors. A nearest-neighbor algorithm error-corrected the raw reads and collapsed the reads into unique sequences, merging closely related sequences to remove PCR and sequencing errors. CDR3 sequences were aligned to IMGT reference sequences to assign V, D and J gene segments. For a sequence to be retained, a match of at least six nucleotides was required to both a V gene segment and a J gene segment. A rearrangement counted as productive if the CDR3 had no stop codons and remained in frame with V and J, and every other rearrangement counted as non-productive. CDR3 was defined by IMGT convention, running from the second conserved V-encoded cysteine to the conserved J-encoded phenylalanine. The earlier analysis of roughly 590 of the donors excluded any sequence lacking an unambiguous match to a single V gene segment. An earlier analysis of approximately 590 of the donors classified V segments as functional when productive rearrangements were above 56.7% and as segregating when the standard deviation between donors was above 5%. To diagnose cytomegalovirus status from the catalog of TCR beta chain sequences, a statistical classification framework was built. A later analysis assigned V and J genes by comparing TCR nucleotide sequences with IMGT/GENE-DB human TR gene sequences. The TCRdist pipeline was used in a later analysis to assign CDR3 sequences and most-parsimonious VDJ recombination scenarios. In a later analysis, each TCR beta chain was defined by its CDR3 amino acid sequence together with its V-gene family, and reads without a unique V-gene family were excluded. In a later analysis, 500 to 700 highly shared, low-generation-probability nucleotide sequences were removed to address suspected cross-contamination and a sequencing artifact. For each public chain, a later analysis derived a clonal expansion index from normalized ranks of inferred template counts within each repertoire. A later analysis computed generation probabilities with a VDJ recombination model fitted to out-of-frame rearrangements, and checked the results against IGoR. Hypergeometric tests were used in a later analysis to score TCR-TCR, TCR-HLA and TCR-CMV co-occurrence, with a repertoire-size bias correction applied to the TCR pairs. In a later analysis, false discovery rates were estimated by permuting HLA or CMV assignments 20 times. A later analysis grouped co-occurring TCRs with DBSCAN, adding TCRdist sequence similarity when clustering within HLA-allele-positive subsets. Repertoires with fewer than 30,000 or more than 120,000 public chains, plus five repertoires with anomalous nucleotide sharing, were excluded from co-occurrence clustering. The clones in this table, taken by TCRdb from immuneACCESS, are in-frame only. Not every clone is retained; where verified, under half of the shortfall comes from an unresolved V gene, and the cause of the rest is unknown. V and J calls and clone size follow that table, whereas D and trimming were derived from the DNA. The sample yields approximately 220,000 clones; approximately 79% were counted once. The top ten clones comprise 1.5% to 2% of the sample.

In total, 630 or so healthy bone marrow donors made up the cohort. Cohort members were all nominally healthy when sampled, although unrecorded immune exposures were likely present. The donor tested CMV seronegative, placing the donor among the 350 to 400 seronegative members of the cohort. A peripheral blood sample was provided by each donor, and peripheral blood mononuclear cells were used for TCR beta sequencing. The Qiagen DNeasy Blood Extraction Kit was used to extract genomic DNA from the blood cell samples. Remarks on this clone: Its antigen remains unidentified. Base-call qualities are not available, and no considerably larger clone is one nucleotide away.

The receptor chain draws on TRBV16 and TRBJ1-2; too little of a D gene remains to name it. The source is a young man in good health and CMV-seronegative. Specimen: PBMCs. The CDR3 reads as follows: CASSQSEGYGYTF. The nucleotides read TGTGCCAGCAGCCAATCCGAGGGATATGGCTACACCTTC.